This T cell receptor (beta chain) emerged from a study of T-cell memory formation after mild COVID-19. Findings and caveats of the study: A subset of responding clones appeared in pre-infection memory, suggesting cross-reactive memory joined.

Germline CDR1 and CDR2: SSHAT and FNYEAQ (reference sequence). The CDR3 totals 16 residues. With V trimmed by 1 base and J by 3 bases, 3 bases remained unmatched. Constant-segment primers and 5'RACE yielded cDNA libraries for TCR alpha and TCR beta, each carrying sample barcodes and UMIs. TCRdb reprocessed the 5' RACE reads with MiXCR, giving one entry per CDR3 protein. Of fewer than 350,000 distinct CDR3 sequences listed, roughly 18% are singletons. Worth noting for this clonotype: What it binds is unknown.

The clonotype was recovered from a man between 18 and 29 years old who had mild COVID-19 (a few samples of this study predate the infection). Cell type and time point are not known. Sample: PBMCs or a T cell subset sorted from them (not recorded which). The chain has TRBV7-7 and TRBJ2-5, with 12 bases identical to TRBD2. This CDR3 is CASSLGLAGGEETQYF. The CDR3 nucleotides are TGTGCCAGCAGCTTAGGCCTAGCGGGGGGGGAAGAGACCCAGTACTTC.